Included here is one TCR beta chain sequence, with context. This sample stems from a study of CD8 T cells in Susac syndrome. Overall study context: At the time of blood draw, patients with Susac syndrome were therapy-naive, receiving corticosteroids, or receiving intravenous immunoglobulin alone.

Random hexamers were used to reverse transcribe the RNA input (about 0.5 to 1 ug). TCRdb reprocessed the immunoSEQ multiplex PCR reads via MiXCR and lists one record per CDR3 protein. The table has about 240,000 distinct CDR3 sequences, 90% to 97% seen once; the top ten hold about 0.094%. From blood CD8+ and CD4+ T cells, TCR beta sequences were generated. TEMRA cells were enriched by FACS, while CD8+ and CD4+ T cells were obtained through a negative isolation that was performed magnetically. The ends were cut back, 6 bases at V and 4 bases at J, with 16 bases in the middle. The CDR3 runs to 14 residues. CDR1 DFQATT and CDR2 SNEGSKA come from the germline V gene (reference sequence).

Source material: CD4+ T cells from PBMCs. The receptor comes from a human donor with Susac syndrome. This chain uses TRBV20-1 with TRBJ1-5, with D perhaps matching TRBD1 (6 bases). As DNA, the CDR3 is TGCAGTGCCGCAGTGGGGGGCGGGAATCAGCCCCAGCATTTT. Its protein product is CSAAVGGGNQPQHF.